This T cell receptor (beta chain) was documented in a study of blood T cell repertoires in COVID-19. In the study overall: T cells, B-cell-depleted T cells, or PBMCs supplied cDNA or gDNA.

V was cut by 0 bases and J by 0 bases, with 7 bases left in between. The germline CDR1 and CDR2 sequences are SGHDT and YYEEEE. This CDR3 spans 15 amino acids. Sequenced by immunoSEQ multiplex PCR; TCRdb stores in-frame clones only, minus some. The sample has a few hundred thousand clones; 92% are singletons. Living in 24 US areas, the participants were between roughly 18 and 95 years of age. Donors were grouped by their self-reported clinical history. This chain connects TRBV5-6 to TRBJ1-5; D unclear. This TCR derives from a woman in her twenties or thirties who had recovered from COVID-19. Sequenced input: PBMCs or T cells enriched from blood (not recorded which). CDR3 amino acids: CASSLASYSNQPQHF. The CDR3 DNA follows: TGTGCCAGCAGCTTGGCCTCCTATAGCAATCAGCCCCAGCATTTT.